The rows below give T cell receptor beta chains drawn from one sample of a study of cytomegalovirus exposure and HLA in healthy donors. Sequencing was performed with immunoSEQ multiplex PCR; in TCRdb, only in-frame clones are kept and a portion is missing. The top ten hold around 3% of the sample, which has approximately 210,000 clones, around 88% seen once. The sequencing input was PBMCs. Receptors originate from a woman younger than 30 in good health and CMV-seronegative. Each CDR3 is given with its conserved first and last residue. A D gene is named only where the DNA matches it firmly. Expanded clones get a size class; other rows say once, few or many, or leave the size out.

cdr3_nt: TGTGCCAGCAGTTACTCGACAGGGAACGAGCAGTACTTC
cdr3_aa: CASSYSTGNEQYF
d_call: TRBD1
v_call: TRBV6-5
j_call: TRBJ2-7
clone_size: NA

cdr3_nt: TGCGCCAGCAGCCCCACCCGGAATGAGCAGTTCTTC
cdr3_aa: CASSPTRNEQFF
d_call: NA
v_call: TRBV4-1
j_call: TRBJ2-1
clone_size: few

cdr3_nt: TGTGCCAGCAGCCAAGGGACTAGCGGGAGTGACGAGCAGTACTTC
cdr3_aa: CASSQGTSGSDEQYF
d_call: TRBD2
v_call: TRBV4-2
j_call: TRBJ2-7
clone_size: NA

cdr3_nt: TGTGCCAGCAGTGCACAGGCCGGCAATCAGCCCCAGCATTTT
cdr3_aa: CASSAQAGNQPQHF
d_call: NA
v_call: TRBV6-1
j_call: TRBJ1-5
clone_size: once

cdr3_nt: TGCAGCGTTGAAGAGGGGGGGCCGGGGGCTACCCAGTACTTC
cdr3_aa: CSVEEGGPGATQYF
d_call: NA
v_call: TRBV29-1
j_call: TRBJ2-5
clone_size: NA

cdr3_nt: TGTGCCAGCAGCTCCACAGGGGGCGCTTGGGAGACCCAGTACTTC
cdr3_aa: CASSSTGGAWETQYF
d_call: TRBD1
v_call: TRBV7-2
j_call: TRBJ2-5
clone_size: NA

cdr3_nt: TGCGCCAGCAGCTTGGAAGTGAGGCGCTCCTACAATGAGCAGTTCTTC
cdr3_aa: CASSLEVRRSYNEQFF
d_call: NA
v_call: TRBV5-1
j_call: TRBJ2-1
clone_size: NA

cdr3_nt: TGTGCCAGCAGCTTCTGGCGGAGTCGGATGGCGGGAGATGAGCAGTTCTTC
cdr3_aa: CASSFWRSRMAGDEQFF
d_call: TRBD2
v_call: TRBV5-5
j_call: TRBJ2-1
clone_size: NA

cdr3_nt: TGTGCCAGCAGTTTGACGGGGAGCACAGATACGCAGTATTTT
cdr3_aa: CASSLTGSTDTQYF
d_call: NA
v_call: TRBV28
j_call: TRBJ2-3
clone_size: NA

cdr3_nt: TGTGCCAGCAGTAAAGGGTGGGCTTACGAGCAGTACTTC
cdr3_aa: CASSKGWAYEQYF
d_call: NA
v_call: TRBV2
j_call: TRBJ2-7
clone_size: NA

cdr3_nt: TGTGCCAGCACCCTGCAGGGGGAGCCAGGGGGGAACTATGGCTACACCTTC
cdr3_aa: CASTLQGEPGGNYGYTF
d_call: TRBD1
v_call: TRBV28
j_call: TRBJ1-2
clone_size: NA

cdr3_nt: TGTGCCAGCAGTTTATCGGGGGGGGAGATACCCACAGATACGCAGTATTTT
cdr3_aa: CASSLSGGEIPTDTQYF
d_call: TRBD2
v_call: TRBV27
j_call: TRBJ2-3
clone_size: once

cdr3_nt: TGCGCCAGCAGCCAAGTGGGGGGGCCCCCCGGTGGCTACACCTTC
cdr3_aa: CASSQVGGPPGGYTF
d_call: NA
v_call: TRBV4-1
j_call: TRBJ1-2
clone_size: NA

cdr3_nt: TGTGCCAGCAGCCGGACTAGAACTGAGCAGTTCTTC
cdr3_aa: CASSRTRTEQFF
d_call: TRBD2
v_call: TRBV13
j_call: TRBJ2-1
clone_size: NA

cdr3_nt: TGTGCCAGCAGCCTCGCCGGTCTAACTGGAAACACCATATATTTT
cdr3_aa: CASSLAGLTGNTIYF
d_call: NA
v_call: TRBV6-5
j_call: TRBJ1-3
clone_size: few

cdr3_nt: TGTGCCAGCAGCGTAGCTGTGGGCAGACAGGGTGAAAAACTGTTTTTT
cdr3_aa: CASSVAVGRQGEKLFF
d_call: TRBD1
v_call: TRBV9
j_call: TRBJ1-4
clone_size: NA

cdr3_nt: TGTGCCAGCAGTCCGGACATCTCTGGAAACACCATATATTTT
cdr3_aa: CASSPDISGNTIYF
d_call: NA
v_call: TRBV14
j_call: TRBJ1-3
clone_size: NA

cdr3_nt: TGCGCCAGCAGCCAAGACGGTCCGGGACAGGGGGCGAGTAGTACTGAAGCTTTCTTT
cdr3_aa: CASSQDGPGQGASSTEAFF
d_call: TRBD1
v_call: TRBV4-3
j_call: TRBJ1-1
clone_size: once

cdr3_nt: TGTGCCAGCAGCTTTCCACCGGGGGCAACGGGGACAGGGGTTGGGGAGCAGTACTTC
cdr3_aa: CASSFPPGATGTGVGEQYF
d_call: TRBD1
v_call: TRBV7-2
j_call: TRBJ2-7
clone_size: NA

cdr3_nt: TGTGCCAGCAGCCCGAAGCGGTCCTACGAGCAGTACTTC
cdr3_aa: CASSPKRSYEQYF
d_call: NA
v_call: TRBV7-9
j_call: TRBJ2-7
clone_size: NA

cdr3_nt: TGTGCCAGCAGTGAAGTTGGACAGGGGCGAGGCACTGAAGCTTTCTTT
cdr3_aa: CASSEVGQGRGTEAFF
d_call: TRBD1
v_call: TRBV2
j_call: TRBJ1-1
clone_size: NA

cdr3_nt: TGTGCCACCAGCGGAAGCGGGAGGGTCTCTTACAATGAGCAGTTCTTC
cdr3_aa: CATSGSGRVSYNEQFF
d_call: TRBD2
v_call: TRBV15
j_call: TRBJ2-1
clone_size: NA